This passage covers 13 T cell receptor beta chains from one sample sequenced in a study of cytomegalovirus exposure and HLA in healthy donors (dated by TCRdb to 2016 to 2017). Receptor amplification or capture employed the immunoSEQ multiplex PCR assay. For the multiplex PCR, a mixture combining 60 forward primers for TCR Vbeta segments and 13 reverse primers for TCR Jbeta segments was used. The table was pulled from immuneACCESS by TCRdb, which kept in-frame rearrangements only. Such tables lose some clones; where checked, under half of the loss comes from unresolved V genes, and the rest has no known cause. This sample holds some 170,000 clones; 79% were observed only once. The ten largest account for 2.1% of the sample. Sequencing used PBMCs. The receptors derive from a man between 40 and 49 years old in good health and CMV-seronegative.

The rearrangement joins TRBV28 to TRBJ1-1, with TRBD1 identical over 8 bases. V lost 5 bases and J lost 4; bases outside the gene matches: 9. Per germline, CDR1 MDHEN and CDR2 SYDVKM. The CDR3 length is 15 residues. This CDR3 reads CASSLGGQAGTEAFF. CDR3 sequence (DNA): TGTGCCAGCAGTCTGGGGGGACAGGCAGGCACTGAAGCTTTCTTT.

For the CDR3, the DNA is TGTGCCAGCACTCCCATTCAGGGAACCGGGGAGCTGTTTTTT. It encodes CASTPIQGTGELFF. The chain couples TRBV2 to TRBJ2-2, with D possibly matching TRBD1 (5 bases). This CDR3 spans 14 amino acids. Germline CDR1 reads SNHLY; CDR2 reads FYNNEI. V gave up 7 bases and J gave up 5 bases, with 14 bases separating them.

V usage is TRBV29-1 and J usage is TRBJ2-5; 13 bases fit TRBD2. Germline V CDR1 and CDR2: SQVTM, ANQGSEA. The CDR3 extends over 14 amino acids. Unmatched junction bases numbered 7, after V lost 7 bases and J lost 5 bases. The CDR3 nucleotides are TGCAGCGCAGGGACTAGCGGGGCCGAGGAGACCCAGTACTTC. Its translation is CSAGTSGAEETQYF.

The chain employs TRBV5-1 and TRBJ1-1; maybe TRBD1 (5 bases). V was pared by 2 bases and J by 6 bases, with 20 bases between. CDR1 is SGHRS, CDR2 YFSETQ, per germline. The CDR3 sequence is 16 residues long. The DNA for the CDR3 is TGCGCCAGCAGCTTAGATCTCTCCTCCAGGGAAGCTGAAGCTTTCTTT. Amino acid sequence: CASSLDLSSREAEAFF.

This chain links TRBV15 with TRBJ2-3, with D perhaps TRBD2 (5 bases). Trimming stripped 2 bases from V and 7 bases from J, with 13 bases between. The V gene's germline CDR1 is LNHNV and CDR2 YYDKDF (reference sequence). The CDR3 runs to 14 residues. The CDR3 is CATSRSQRENTQYF. The CDR3 DNA is TGTGCCACCAGCAGATCCCAAAGGGAGAATACGCAGTATTTT.

This clone appeared a single time. V gene TRBV27 combines with J gene TRBJ2-1; D is perhaps TRBD1 (6 bases). The CDR3 is 16 residues long. The germline V and J ends were trimmed by 3 bases and 3 bases, with 15 bases remaining between them. Looked up from germline, CDR1 is MNHEY and CDR2 is SMNVEV (reference sequence). The chain's CDR3 is CASSFGGMGSYNEQFF. The CDR3, as DNA: TGTGCCAGCAGTTTTGGGGGCATGGGAAGCTACAATGAGCAGTTCTTC.

In DNA form, the CDR3 reads TGTGCCAGCAAACTCGACTTACAGGTCCCCAAAAACATTCAGTACTTC. Translating it yields CASKLDLQVPKNIQYF. The rearrangement links TRBV18 to TRBJ2-4; tentatively, D is TRBD1 (5 bases). With 8 bases removed from V and 2 bases from J, the gap between germline ends came to 19 bases. This CDR3 contains 16 residues. The V gene's germline CDR1 is KGHSH and CDR2 LQKENI.

This chain links TRBV5-1 with TRBJ2-3, with TRBD2 identical over 12 bases. This CDR3 is 17 amino acids long. The junction had 12 bases not matched to a gene; V was cut back by 7 bases and J by 3 bases. The germline CDR1 and CDR2 sequences are SGHRS and YFSETQ. The CDR3 region is CASQLAGGPPWTDTQYF. The CDR3 DNA reads TGCGCCAGCCAGCTAGCGGGAGGGCCCCCGTGGACAGATACGCAGTATTTT.

The V call is TRBV30, the J call TRBJ2-7; 14 nucleotides match TRBD2. Trimming at V came to 1 base and at J to 6 bases, leaving 11 bases not matched to a gene. This CDR3 is 17 amino acids long. The germline V gene has CDR1 GTSNPN and CDR2 SVGIG (reference sequence). The CDR3 spells CAWSDITGTSGRSEQYF. CDR3 nucleotide sequence: TGTGCCTGGAGTGACATAACCGGGACTAGCGGGAGAAGCGAGCAGTACTTC.

For this clone: This sample includes further DNA sequences coding for the same CDR3. This rearrangement joins TRBV7-2 to TRBJ1-1; D might be TRBD1 (5 bases). The CDR3 is 13 amino acids. Deletions cut 5 bases from V and 1 base from J, with 8 bases between. Germline values: CDR1 SGHTA, CDR2 FQGNSA. CDR3 residues: CASSLTGNTEAFF. Here the CDR3 DNA reads TGTGCCAGCAGCCTAACAGGGAACACTGAAGCTTTCTTT.

V usage is TRBV28 and J usage is TRBJ1-1; tentative D call: TRBD1 (6 bases). Trimming stripped 3 bases from V and 7 bases from J, with 9 bases between. This CDR3 has 12 amino acids. Per germline, CDR1 MDHEN and CDR2 SYDVKM. CDR3 in amino acids: CASSFTGFEAFF. DNA of the CDR3: TGTGCCAGCAGTTTTACAGGGTTTGAAGCTTTCTTT.

The chain is built from TRBV7-2 and TRBJ2-5; no reliable D call. The length of the CDR3 is 11 residues. Germline V lookup: CDR1 SGHTA, CDR2 FQGNSA. The V and J ends lost 4 bases and 9 bases respectively, with 9 bases between them. The DNA of the CDR3 is TGTGCCAGCAGCTCGCTTGCGGCCCAGTACTTC. The encoded protein is CASSSLAAQYF. The variable domain in full, with the rest retrieved from reference TRBV7-2 and TRBJ2-5, is GAGVSQSPSNKVTEKGKDVELRCDPISGHTALYWYRQSLGQGLEFLIYFQGNSAPDKSGLPSDRFSAERTGGSVSTLTIQRTQQEDSAVYLCASSSLAAQYFGPGTRLLVL.

The chain carries TRBV27 and TRBJ2-7, with D unresolved. The CDR3 is made up of 13 amino acids. Trimming removed 5 bases at V and 6 bases at J, with 14 bases between. Germline CDR1 reads MNHEY; CDR2 reads SMNVEV (reference sequence). The CDR3 sequence is CASSPPRSGEQYF. As DNA, the CDR3 is TGTGCCAGCAGTCCACCCCGGTCGGGCGAGCAGTACTTC.